The sequence of this T cell receptor (beta chain) was determined in a study of blood T cell repertoires in COVID-19. Looking at the study overall: Samples of COVID-19 (acute and convalescent) were obtained from the United States, Italy and Spain.

Some clones are missing from TCRdb's copy, which holds only in-frame ones; the method was immunoSEQ multiplex PCR. In the table there are roughly 250,000 clones, about 93% of which are singletons. The CDR3 is made up of 15 amino acids. The germline V gene has CDR1 MNHNY and CDR2 SVGAGI (reference sequence). V was trimmed by 2 bases and J by 8 bases, leaving 15 bases between them. Participants' own reports of clinical history determined their cohort assignment. Source material: PBMCs or T cells enriched from blood (not recorded which). The clonotype comes from a young woman who had recovered from COVID-19. The chain joins TRBV6-6 to TRBJ1-4; D might be TRBD1 (6 bases). The CDR3 loop reads CASSYGGGRREKLFF. CDR3 sequence (DNA): TGTGCCAGCAGTTACGGCGGGGGGCGTAGGGAAAAACTGTTTTTT.